One sample yielded the 15 T cell receptor beta chains listed below, sequenced in a study of cytomegalovirus exposure and HLA in healthy donors. Primers for the PCR totalled 60 Vbeta and 13 Jbeta. The method was immunoSEQ multiplex PCR; TCRdb's version includes in-frame clones alone and lacks a portion of them. The sample holds 150,000 to 200,000 clones, around two thirds seen once. The sequenced sample consisted of PBMCs. The receptors shown here come from a man in his fifties or sixties in good health and CMV-seronegative.

The chain uses TRBV6-5 and TRBJ2-7; 9 bases are shared with TRBD1. Germline loops: CDR1 MNHEY, CDR2 SVGAGI. After removal of 6 bases from V and 2 bases from J, the junction contained 8 bases not matched to a gene. CDR3 length: 15 residues. The CDR3, as DNA: TGTGCCAGCAGCTACAGGGGACAGGGACCCTACGAGCAGTACTTC. This gives the protein CASSYRGQGPYEQYF.

The V and J genes are TRBV14 and TRBJ1-1, with a possible D match to TRBD1 (6 bases). This CDR3 region has 16 residues. The germline V and J ends were trimmed by 0 bases and 4 bases, with 15 bases remaining between them. Germline V lookup: CDR1 SGHDN, CDR2 FVKESK. The CDR3 DNA reads as TGTGCCAGCAGCCAAGACAGGGGCAGGTTGAGCACTGAAGCTTTCTTT. Amino acids: CASSQDRGRLSTEAFF.

This clone appeared a single time. This chain uses TRBV11-3 with TRBJ2-2; perhaps TRBD1 as D (5 bases). CDR3 length equals 15 residues. With 3 bases removed from V and 5 bases from J, the gap between germline ends came to 13 bases. CDR1 and CDR2 from the germline V gene are SGHNT and YENEEA. CDR3 coding DNA: TGTGCCAGCAGCTTGAACCAGGGTAGTACCGGGGAGCTGTTTTTT. Residues: CASSLNQGSTGELFF.

This clone was counted a few times. V is TRBV5-1 and J is TRBJ1-2; 10 nucleotides line up with TRBD1. This CDR3 has 15 residues. With 4 bases clipped from V and 4 bases from J, the junction kept 7 bases outside the gene matches. The germline CDR1 and CDR2 sequences are SGHRS and YFSETQ. The chain's CDR3 is CASSPGQGGGYGYTF. The CDR3 bases are TGCGCCAGCAGCCCTGGACAGGGGGGAGGCTATGGCTACACCTTC.

The V gene is TRBV5-5, the J gene TRBJ1-2; TRBD1 might be the D (5 bases). Germline CDR1 reads SGHKS; CDR2 reads YYEKEE (reference sequence). The CDR3 length is 14 residues. Trimming shortened V by 3 bases and J by 2 bases, and 11 bases separated the two germline ends. CDR3 DNA sequence: TGTGCCAGCAGCTGGGTCCAGGGAAACTATGGCTACACCTTC. Translated, it gives CASSWVQGNYGYTF.

This chain links TRBV7-2 with TRBJ2-2; a possible D gene is TRBD1 (6 bases). V was shortened by 4 bases and J by 1 base, with 7 bases between the two germline ends. The CDR3 contains 14 residues. Per germline, CDR1 SGHTA and CDR2 FQGNSA. In DNA, the CDR3 is TGTGCCAGCAGCTGGGGACAGAACACCGGGGAGCTGTTTTTT. This translates into CASSWGQNTGELFF.

The chain is built from TRBV4-1 and TRBJ2-5; 10 bases map to TRBD2. After removal of 0 bases from V and 6 bases from J, the junction contained 7 bases not matched to a gene. Germline CDR1 reads MGHRA; CDR2 reads YSYEKL. The CDR3 extends over 16 amino acids. CDR3 residues: CASSQDERGGLKTQYF. CDR3 in DNA: TGCGCCAGCAGCCAAGATGAGCGGGGGGGCCTGAAGACCCAGTACTTC.

V gene TRBV7-2 combines with J gene TRBJ2-5, with 13 bases lining up with TRBD2. The J call is doubtful: the DNA matches TRBJ2-7 better. Germline CDR1 and CDR2: SGHTA and FQGNSA. The CDR3 is made up of 15 amino acids. This CDR3 reads CASSGGLAGPYEQYF. The DNA for the CDR3 is TGTGCCAGCAGCGGGGGACTAGCGGGGCCCTACGAGCAGTACTTC.

V is TRBV19 and J is TRBJ1-1; unclear D gene. The CDR3 is 15 amino acids. Germline loops: CDR1 LNHDA, CDR2 SQIVND (reference sequence). Trimming cost V 3 bases and J 4 bases, with 15 bases left between them. The CDR3 region is CASSIVSGIGTEAFF. DNA for the CDR3: TGTGCCAGTAGTATCGTGTCCGGGATCGGCACTGAAGCTTTCTTT.

As DNA, the CDR3 is TGTGCCAGCAGAGAGACAGGGCCCTACAATGAGCAGTTCTTC. It encodes CASRETGPYNEQFF. The rearrangement uses TRBV28 and TRBJ2-1; 7 nucleotides agree with TRBD1. This CDR3 is 14 amino acids long. The J segment lost 2 bases and the V segment lost 6 bases, leaving 4 bases of the junction unmatched. Germline loops: CDR1 MDHEN, CDR2 SYDVKM.

The genes are TRBV11-2 and TRBJ2-7; 8 bases are a match to TRBD2. Trimming cost V 0 bases and J 5 bases; bases outside gene matches: 6. The CDR3 runs to 15 residues. The germline gives CDR1 SGHAT, CDR2 FQNNGV. DNA for the CDR3: TGTGCCAGCAGCTTAGAGGGGGGGCGGGGGGACGAGCAGTACTTC. Amino acid sequence: CASSLEGGRGDEQYF. The whole variable domain, remainder taken from reference TRBV11-2 and TRBJ2-7, is EAGVAQSPRYKIIEKRQSVAFWCNPISGHATLYWYQQILGQGPKLLIQFQNNGVVDDSQLPKDRFSAERLKGVDSTLKIQPAKLEDSAVYLCASSLEGGRGDEQYFGPGTRLTVT.

The gene calls are TRBV28 and TRBJ1-6; 8 bases align to TRBD1. Germline V gene lookup returns CDR1 MDHEN and CDR2 SYDVKM. This CDR3 region has 15 residues. V was pared by 6 bases and J by 7 bases, with 8 bases of the junction left unmatched. Here the CDR3 reads CASRSGQGWNSPLHF. The DNA for the CDR3 is TGTGCCAGCAGATCCGGACAGGGTTGGAATTCACCCCTCCACTTT.

The V gene is TRBV19, the J gene TRBJ2-5; D possibly corresponds to TRBD1 (6 bases). The end of the DNA fits TRBJ2-7 better, so the J call may be wrong. The CDR3 is 16 residues long. The germline V gene encodes CDR1 LNHDA and CDR2 SQIVND (reference sequence). CDR3 sequence: CASSIAATGSSYEQYF. The CDR3 DNA is TGTGCCAGTAGTATAGCAGCGACAGGTAGCTCCTACGAGCAGTACTTC.

The rearrangement links TRBV18 to TRBJ1-2; 10 bases match TRBD1. V lost 5 bases, J lost 6 bases, and 6 bases stayed unmatched. The CDR3 extends over 14 amino acids. The germline V gene has CDR1 KGHSH and CDR2 LQKENI. The CDR3, as DNA: TGTGCCAGCTCATCCCGGACAGGGGGTAATGGCTACACCTTC. Translated: CASSSRTGGNGYTF.

This chain links TRBV28 with TRBJ1-2; D possibly corresponds to TRBD1 (5 bases). Germline V gives CDR1 MDHEN, CDR2 SYDVKM. Trimming cost V 6 bases and J 3 bases, with 14 bases left between them. The CDR3 totals 14 residues. CDR3 in amino acids: CASSLPGHYYGYTF. The CDR3 nucleotides read TGTGCCAGCAGCCTTCCCGGACACTACTATGGCTACACCTTC.